The sequence of this T cell receptor beta chain was determined in a study of shared clonotypes between healthy human individuals. The overall study: Those who served as donors were a couple of women and three men between the ages of 18 and 49. Each donor's CD8 memory used one plate, CD8 naive two, each CD4 subset three.

Germline lookup yields CDR1 MNHEY and CDR2 SMNVEV (reference sequence). V lost 2 bases to trimming and J lost 1 base, with 11 bases between them. The CDR3 length is 15 residues. Genomic DNA (from each subset) was split evenly across several immunoSEQ plates. Measured with immunoSEQ multiplex PCR; TCRdb has only the in-frame clones, and not every one. Of approximately 400,000 clones listed, 96% are singletons. This clone has just one count. This rearrangement joins TRBV27 to TRBJ1-1; weak D call: TRBD1 (5 bases). Sequenced: memory CD8+ T cells sorted from blood. Subset meaning: CD45RO+ cells pooled with CCR7-negative TemRA cells. The TCR comes from a man aged 25-40 years in good health. CDR3 coding DNA: TGTGCCAGCAGTTTAGGGTTTGGGGCGAACACTGAAGCTTTCTTT. It is translated as CASSLGFGANTEAFF.